This T cell receptor (beta chain) emerged from a study of T cell repertoires in cytomegalovirus infection. Whole-study context: An indication of both CMV infection and matching HLA type came from public TCR beta signatures.

TCRdb called the reads again in MiXCR, with one record for every CDR3 protein. The sample lists 270,000 or so distinct CDR3 sequences, around 15% occurring once. The sample holds many counts of this clonotype. This clonotype originated in a human donor in good health (CMV status not recorded). Some clones in this sample may be carry-over from other donors' samples. Sequenced: CD8+ T cells from PBMCs.

CDR3 coding DNA: TGTGCCAGCAGCTCTGAACTACCGGTAGGACAGGGGGCGAGAGAAGAGACCCAGTACTTC. Its translation: CASSSELPVGQGAREETQYF. V is TRBV7-8 and J is TRBJ2-5; 11 bases line up with TRBD1. V lost 4 bases to trimming and J lost 3 bases; unmatched junction nucleotides: 19. Germline-derived CDR1 and CDR2 are SGHVS and FQNEAQ. The CDR3 has 20 residues.